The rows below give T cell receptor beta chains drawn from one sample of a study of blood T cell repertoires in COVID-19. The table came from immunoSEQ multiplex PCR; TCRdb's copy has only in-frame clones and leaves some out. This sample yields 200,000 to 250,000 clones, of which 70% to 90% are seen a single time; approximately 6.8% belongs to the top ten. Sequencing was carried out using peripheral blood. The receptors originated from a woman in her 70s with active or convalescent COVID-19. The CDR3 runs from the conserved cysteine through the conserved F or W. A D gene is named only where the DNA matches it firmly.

CASSRDRGQYEQYF | TGCGCCAGCAGCCGCGACAGGGGGCAGTACGAGCAGTACTTC | 14 | TRBJ2-7 | TRBV5-1 | TRBD1
CATSDLGLLADTQYF | TGTGCCACCAGTGATTTAGGACTTTTGGCAGATACGCAGTATTTT | 15 | TRBJ2-3 | TRBV24-1 | .
CASSLGVGELFF | TGTGCCAGCAGTTTGGGAGTCGGGGAGCTGTTTTTT | 12 | TRBJ2-2 | TRBV12-3/TRBV12-4 | .
CASSQYDRETDTQYF | TGCGCCAGCAGCCAATACGACAGGGAGACAGATACGCAGTATTTT | 15 | TRBJ2-3 | TRBV4-1 | TRBD1
CASSLAGGRTDTQYF | TGTGCCAGCAGTTTAGCGGGGGGGCGTACAGATACGCAGTATTTT | 15 | TRBJ2-3 | TRBV6-2/TRBV6-3 | TRBD2
CASSLGDSTYEQYF | TGTGCCAGCAGTCTGGGGGACAGCACCTACGAGCAGTACTTC | 14 | TRBJ2-7 | TRBV3-1/TRBV3-2 | TRBD1
CASSRGGTGYGYTF | TGTGCCAGCAGCCGAGGAGGGACAGGGTATGGCTACACCTTC | 14 | TRBJ1-2 | TRBV7-6 | TRBD1
CATSRDRGTDEAFF | TGTGCCACCAGCAGAGATAGGGGGACGGATGAAGCTTTCTTT | 14 | TRBJ1-1 | TRBV15 | .
CASRGPGTEAFF | TGTGCCAGCAGAGGTCCGGGCACTGAAGCTTTCTTT | 12 | TRBJ1-1 | TRBV6-5 | .
CASSYSGALNQPQHF | TGTGCCAGCAGTTACTCAGGGGCCCTAAATCAGCCCCAGCATTTT | 15 | TRBJ1-5 | TRBV6-2/TRBV6-3 | .
CASSAAEATDTQYF | TGTGCCAGCAGCGCGGCAGAGGCTACAGATACGCAGTATTTT | 14 | TRBJ2-3 | TRBV9 | .
CASSTRKGGRGYGYTF | TGTGCCAGCAGCACCCGAAAGGGGGGGCGGGGGTATGGCTACACCTTC | 16 | TRBJ1-2 | TRBV21-1 | .
CASSQYGELFF | TGTGCCAGCAGCCAATACGGGGAGCTGTTTTTT | 11 | TRBJ2-2 | TRBV3-1/TRBV3-2 | .
CASSQGGQVAEKLFF | TGTGCCAGCAGCCAGGGTGGACAGGTCGCTGAAAAACTGTTTTTT | 15 | TRBJ1-4 | TRBV4-2 | TRBD1
CATSDRTGGNQPQHF | TGTGCCACCAGTGACCGTACAGGGGGTAATCAGCCCCAGCATTTT | 15 | TRBJ1-5 | TRBV24-1 | TRBD1
CASSPPSNQETQYF | TGTGCCAGCTCACCACCTTCAAATCAAGAGACCCAGTACTTC | 14 | TRBJ2-5 | TRBV18 | .
CASSPATGVYGYTF | TGTGCCAGCTCACCTGCGACAGGGGTCTATGGCTACACCTTC | 14 | TRBJ1-2 | TRBV18 | TRBD1
CASGRGQGSTDTQYF | TGTGCTAGTGGTCGGGGACAGGGAAGCACAGATACGCAGTATTTT | 15 | TRBJ2-3 | TRBV12-5 | TRBD1
CASSWTTGTNYGYTF | TGCGCCAGCAGCTGGACGACGGGGACTAACTATGGCTACACCTTC | 15 | TRBJ1-2 | TRBV5-1 | .
CASSLTGTLNTEAFF | TGTGCCAGCAGTCTGACAGGGACCTTGAACACTGAAGCTTTCTTT | 15 | TRBJ1-1 | TRBV7-9 | TRBD1
CASSLGAGRFHEQFF | TGTGCCAGCAGCCTAGGGGCAGGGAGGTTCCATGAGCAGTTCTTC | 15 | TRBJ2-1 | TRBV7-8 | .
CASSQVGRDRINEKLFF | TGCGCCAGCAGCCAAGTGGGCCGAGACAGGATTAATGAAAAACTGTTTTTT | 17 | TRBJ1-4 | TRBV4-1 | .
CASSLSTGGYNEQFF | TGCGCCAGCAGCTTGTCTACAGGGGGCTACAATGAGCAGTTCTTC | 15 | TRBJ2-1 | TRBV5-1 | TRBD1